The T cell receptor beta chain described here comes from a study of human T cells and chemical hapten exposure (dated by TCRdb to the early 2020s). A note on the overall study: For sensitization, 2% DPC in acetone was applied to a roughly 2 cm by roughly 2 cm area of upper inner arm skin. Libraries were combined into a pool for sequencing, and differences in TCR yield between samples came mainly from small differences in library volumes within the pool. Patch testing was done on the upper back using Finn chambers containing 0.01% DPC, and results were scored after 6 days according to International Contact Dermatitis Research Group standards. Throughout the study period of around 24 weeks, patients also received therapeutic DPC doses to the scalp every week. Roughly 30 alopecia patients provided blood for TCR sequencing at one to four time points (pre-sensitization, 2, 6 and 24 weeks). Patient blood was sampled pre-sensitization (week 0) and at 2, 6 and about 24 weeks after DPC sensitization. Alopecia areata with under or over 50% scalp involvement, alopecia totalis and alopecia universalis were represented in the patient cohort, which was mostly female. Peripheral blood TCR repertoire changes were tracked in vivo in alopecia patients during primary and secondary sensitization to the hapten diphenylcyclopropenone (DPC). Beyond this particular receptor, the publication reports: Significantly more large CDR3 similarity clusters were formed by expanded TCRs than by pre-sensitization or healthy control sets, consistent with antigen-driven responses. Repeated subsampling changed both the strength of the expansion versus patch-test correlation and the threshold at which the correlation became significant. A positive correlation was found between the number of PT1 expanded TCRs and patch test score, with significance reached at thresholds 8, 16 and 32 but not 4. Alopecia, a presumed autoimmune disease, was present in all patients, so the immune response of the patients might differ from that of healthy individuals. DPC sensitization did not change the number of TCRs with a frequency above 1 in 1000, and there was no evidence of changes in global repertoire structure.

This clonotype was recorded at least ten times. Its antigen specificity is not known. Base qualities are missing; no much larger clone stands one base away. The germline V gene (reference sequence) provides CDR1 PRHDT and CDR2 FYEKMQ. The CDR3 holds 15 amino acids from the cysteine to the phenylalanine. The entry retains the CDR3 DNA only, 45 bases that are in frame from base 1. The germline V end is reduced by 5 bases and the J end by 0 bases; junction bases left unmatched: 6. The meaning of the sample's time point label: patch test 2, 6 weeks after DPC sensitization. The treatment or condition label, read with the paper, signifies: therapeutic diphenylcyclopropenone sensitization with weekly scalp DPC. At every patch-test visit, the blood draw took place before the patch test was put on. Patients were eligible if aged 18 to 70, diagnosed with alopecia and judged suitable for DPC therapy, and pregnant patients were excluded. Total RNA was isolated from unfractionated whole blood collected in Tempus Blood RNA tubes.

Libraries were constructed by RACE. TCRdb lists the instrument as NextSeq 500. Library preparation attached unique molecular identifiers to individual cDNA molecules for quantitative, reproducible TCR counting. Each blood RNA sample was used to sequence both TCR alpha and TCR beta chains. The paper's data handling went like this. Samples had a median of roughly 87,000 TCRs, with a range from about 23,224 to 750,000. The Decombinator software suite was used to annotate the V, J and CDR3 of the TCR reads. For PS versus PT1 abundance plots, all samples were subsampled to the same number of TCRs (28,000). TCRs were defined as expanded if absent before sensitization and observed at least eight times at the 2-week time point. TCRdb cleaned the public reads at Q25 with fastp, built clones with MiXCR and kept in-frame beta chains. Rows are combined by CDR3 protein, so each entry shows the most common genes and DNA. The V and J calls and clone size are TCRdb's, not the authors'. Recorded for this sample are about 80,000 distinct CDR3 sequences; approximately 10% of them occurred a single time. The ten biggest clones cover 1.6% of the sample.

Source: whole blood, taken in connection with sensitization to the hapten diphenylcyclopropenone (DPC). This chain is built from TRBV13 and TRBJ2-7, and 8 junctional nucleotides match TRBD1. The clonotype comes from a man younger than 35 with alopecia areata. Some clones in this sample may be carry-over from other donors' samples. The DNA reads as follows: TGTGCCAGCAGCACGACAGGGGTCCTCTCCTACGAGCAGTACTTC. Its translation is CASSTTGVLSYEQYF.